This T cell receptor beta chain was sequenced for a study of shared clonotypes between healthy human individuals. At the level of the study: Per donor, three plates held CD4 naive cells, three held CD4 memory, two held CD8 naive and one held CD8 memory.

Notes on this clone: The antigen is undetermined.

This CDR3 has 15 amino acids. In germline, CDR1 is MNHEY, CDR2 SMNVEV (reference sequence). Trimming took off 2 bases at V and 4 bases at J, with 12 bases between the two ends. Whole-study findings and limits: Unshared clonotypes carried lower generation probabilities than those common to all four donors. Rarefaction analysis demonstrated incomplete sorted-subset sequencing notwithstanding large depth.

Naivety among CD8 cells was defined by CD45RO negativity and positive CCR7 selection, thereby excluding terminally differentiated effector memory CD45RA+ cells. For each subset, genomic DNA was distributed in equal portions over several immunoSEQ plates. This table comes from immunoSEQ multiplex PCR, and its TCRdb copy is limited to in-frame clones, with some not included. The data show hundreds of thousands of clones, 95% to 96% seen once. Sequencing was performed on naive CD8+ T cells sorted from blood. The chain carries TRBV27 and TRBJ2-1; no firm D call. The origin of this receptor is a woman aged 25 to 39 in good health. Written as DNA, the CDR3 is TGTGCCAGCAGTTTAAGAACAGCCGAATACAATGAGCAGTTCTTC. Encoded protein: CASSLRTAEYNEQFF.